What follows are 30 T cell receptor beta chains derived from one specimen sequenced in a study of shared clonotypes between healthy human individuals. Sequencing used immunoSEQ multiplex PCR; TCRdb keeps in-frame clones, though not all of them. The profile covers roughly 2.2 million clones, with roughly 92% appearing a single time and more than 0.35% taken by the ten largest. Material: naive CD4+ T cells from PBMCs. Subset reported: CD45RA+ positively selected. The receptor source for this set is a man between 18 and 29 years old in good health. Some clones in this sample may be carry-over from other donors' samples.

The chain combines TRBV29-1 with TRBJ2-7; 8 positions match TRBD2. The CDR3 sequence is 15 residues long. V was clipped by 5 bases and J by 3 bases; unmatched bases: 12. The germline CDR1 and CDR2 sequences are SQVTM and ANQGSEA. CDR3 sequence reads: CSVQVGAGGIYEQYF. CDR3 in DNA: TGCAGCGTTCAGGTCGGCGCGGGAGGAATCTACGAGCAGTACTTC.

This sequence joins TRBV2 and TRBJ1-6, with TRBD1 matching over 9 bases. The CDR3 extends over 13 amino acids. Germline lookup yields CDR1 SNHLY and CDR2 FYNNEI. Trimming cost V 11 bases and J 7 bases; bases outside gene matches: 6. For the CDR3, the DNA is TGTGCCGGTCGGGGACAGGGAAATTCACCCCTCCACTTT. It yields the protein CAGRGQGNSPLHF. Complete variable domain (other parts from reference TRBV2 and TRBJ1-6): EPEVTQTPSHQVTQMGQEVILRCVPISNHLYFYWYRQILGQKVEFLVSFYNNEISEKSEIFDDQFSVERPDGSNFTLKIRSTKLEDSAMYFCAGRGQGNSPLHFGNGTRLTVT.

This clone was detected only once. The chain couples TRBV5-4 to TRBJ2-7, with a weak D call TRBD1 (6 bases). Germline V CDR1 and CDR2: SGHNT, YYREEE (reference sequence). This CDR3 contains 15 residues. Trimming pared 3 bases from V and 1 base from J, leaving 14 bases between. In DNA, the CDR3 is TGTGCCAGCAGCTACAAACCCGACAGGTCCTACGAGCAGTACTTC. Translated: CASSYKPDRSYEQYF.

The J gene is TRBJ2-2, the V gene TRBV4-1; no clear D. The CDR3 consists of 14 residues. Germline CDR1 is MGHRA and CDR2 is YSYEKL. V was shortened by 4 bases and J by 7 bases, with 13 bases between the two germline ends. CDR3 DNA: TGCGCCAGCAGCCGGATCCCGTTCAGCGGGGAGCTGTTTTTT. The encoded protein is CASSRIPFSGELFF.

The gene calls are TRBV7-3 and TRBJ2-2; D unclear. V was shortened by 5 bases and J by 7 bases, with 14 bases between the two germline ends. Germline CDR1 is SGHTA and CDR2 is FQGTGA. This CDR3 has 14 residues. CDR3 sequence (DNA): TGTGCCAGCAGCCCGGGCTTCCCGGTCGGGGAGCTGTTTTTT. It specifies CASSPGFPVGELFF.

This chain joins TRBV27 and TRBJ2-7, with D perhaps matching TRBD1 or TRBD2 (5 bases each). The CDR3 contains 17 residues. V was pared by 0 bases and J by 2 bases, with 17 bases between. CDR1 is MNHEY and CDR2 is SMNVEV in the germline V gene (reference sequence). This CDR3 reads CASSLSPGRIVPYEQYF. The CDR3 DNA reads TGTGCCAGCAGTTTATCCCCGGGACGGATTGTACCCTACGAGCAGTACTTC.

This clone was found once. This chain uses TRBV9 with TRBJ1-1, with a weak D call TRBD1 (5 bases). The germline CDR1 and CDR2 sequences are SGDLS and YYNGEE. Trimming removed 1 base from V and 4 bases from J, with 14 bases in between. The CDR3 contains 15 residues. CDR3: CASSVQGEMGTEAFF. CDR3 nucleotide sequence: TGTGCCAGCAGCGTACAAGGGGAAATGGGCACTGAAGCTTTCTTT.

On this clone itself: This sample includes further DNA sequences coding for the same CDR3. This chain links TRBV11-3 with TRBJ2-3; no clear D gene. In germline, CDR1 is SGHNT, CDR2 YENEEA. The CDR3 extends over 12 amino acids. Trimming shortened V by 5 bases and J by 0 bases, and 3 bases separated the two germline ends. CDR3 DNA sequence: TGTGCCAGCAGCCCTAGCACAGATACGCAGTATTTT. Translating it yields CASSPSTDTQYF.

About this clone: This sample also contains other DNA sequences that code for the same CDR3. The rearrangement uses TRBV6-1 and TRBJ2-5, with unresolved D. The length of the CDR3 is 13 residues. CDR1 is MNHNS and CDR2 is SASEGT in the germline V gene. Deletions cut 4 bases from V and 5 bases from J, with 11 bases between. CDR3 residues: CASSGGLRETQYF. The CDR3 DNA sequence: TGTGCCAGCAGTGGAGGCCTGCGGGAGACCCAGTACTTC.

This rearrangement joins TRBV5-6 to TRBJ2-3, with D unclear. The CDR3 has 14 residues. Germline loops: CDR1 SGHDT, CDR2 YYEEEE. V lost 4 bases, J lost 5 bases, and 14 bases lay in between. CDR3 sequence: CASSGPTRLDTQYF. For the CDR3, the DNA is TGTGCCAGCAGCGGACCGACTCGTTTAGATACGCAGTATTTT. Supplemented by reference TRBV5-6 and TRBJ2-3, the full variable domain reads DAGVTQSPTHLIKTRGQQVTLRCSPKSGHDTVSWYQQALGQGPQFIFQYYEEEERQRGNFPDRFSGHQFPNYSSELNVNALLLGDSALYLCASSGPTRLDTQYFGPGTRLTVL.

The V call is TRBV5-6, the J call TRBJ2-6; maybe TRBD2 (5 bases). CDR3 size: 16 residues. V lost 5 bases and J 2 bases, leaving 14 bases between the germline ends. CDR1 and CDR2 from the germline V gene are SGHDT and YYEEEE. In DNA form, the CDR3 reads TGTGCCAGCAGTTGGCAAGAGGGAGCTGGGGCCAACGTCCTGACTTTC. It specifies CASSWQEGAGANVLTF.

The chain couples TRBV7-8 to TRBJ2-5, with D perhaps TRBD1 or TRBD2 (6 bases each). This CDR3 is 15 amino acids long. Trimming cost V 4 bases and J 7 bases, with 19 bases left between them. The germline V gene has CDR1 SGHVS and CDR2 FQNEAQ. CDR3 nucleotide sequence: TGTGCCAGCAGCTCGTCGGACTTGCCGGGGGCGACCCAGTACTTC. This translates into CASSSSDLPGATQYF.

The V call is TRBV5-6, the J call TRBJ2-3; 9 bases fit TRBD2. The ends lost 0 bases at V and 5 bases at J; junction bases unmatched: 10. The CDR3 contains 17 residues. Germline V gives CDR1 SGHDT, CDR2 YYEEEE. The CDR3 nucleotides read TGTGCCAGCAGCTTGGACGTTCCCTGGCGGGAGGGAGATACGCAGTATTTT. Amino acids: CASSLDVPWREGDTQYF.

The gene calls are TRBV18 and TRBJ2-2; no clear D. Germline V gene data show CDR1 as KGHSH and CDR2 as LQKENI. The CDR3 runs to 15 residues. V gave up 3 bases and J gave up 5 bases, with 13 bases separating them. The DNA of the CDR3 is TGTGCCAGCTCACCCCCGGCCTTGGGGACCGGGGAGCTGTTTTTT. This codes for CASSPPALGTGELFF.

The chain uses TRBV19 and TRBJ2-1; 14 bases match TRBD2. V shed 4 bases and J 9 bases; nucleotides not matched to a gene: 8. Germline V CDR1 and CDR2: LNHDA, SQIVND (reference sequence). The CDR3 has 16 residues. The CDR3 coding sequence is TGTGCCAGTAGTAGACCAGGACTAGCGGGAGGAACTGAGCAGTTCTTC. Translating it yields CASSRPGLAGGTEQFF.

This clone came up once. The rearrangement uses TRBV29-1 and TRBJ2-7, with no clear D. The CDR3 is made up of 14 amino acids. Germline-derived CDR1 and CDR2 are SQVTM and ANQGSEA. V was pared by 0 bases and J by 3 bases, with 12 bases between. CDR3 residues: CSVEDRGTGYEQYF. The CDR3 nucleotides read TGCAGCGTTGAAGATCGAGGCACGGGCTACGAGCAGTACTTC.

The rearrangement uses TRBV7-8 and TRBJ1-1; no definite D call. CDR1 and CDR2 from the germline V gene are SGHVS and FQNEAQ. CDR3 length: 14 amino acids. V gave up 2 bases and J gave up 0 bases, with 7 bases separating them. CDR3 in amino acids: CASSLQRMNTEAFF. CDR3 bases: TGTGCCAGCAGCTTACAGCGCATGAACACTGAAGCTTTCTTT. Full variable domain (outside the CDR3, taken from reference TRBV7-8 and TRBJ1-1): GAGVSQSPRYKVAKRGQDVALRCDPISGHVSLFWYQQALGQGPEFLTYFQNEAQLDKSGLPSDRFFAERPEGSVSTLKIQRTQQEDSAVYLCASSLQRMNTEAFFGQGTRLTVV.

This chain uses TRBV28 with TRBJ2-1; 13 bases align to TRBD2. The CDR3 consists of 14 residues. J lost 6 bases, V lost 6 bases, and 2 bases had no gene match. CDR1 and CDR2 (germline): MDHEN, SYDVKM. The CDR3, as DNA: TGTGCCAGCAGATGGACTAGCGGGAGCAATGAGCAGTTCTTC. Amino acid sequence: CASRWTSGSNEQFF.

The count of this clone is one. The chain is built from TRBV6-5 and TRBJ2-1; 8 nucleotides align to TRBD2. The trim removed 0 bases at V and 5 bases at J, leaving 6 bases unmatched. There are 16 residues in the CDR3. Germline lookup yields CDR1 MNHEY and CDR2 SVGAGI. This chain's CDR3 is CASSYSAGRAHNEQFF. CDR3 bases: TGTGCCAGCAGTTACTCGGCCGGGAGGGCCCACAATGAGCAGTTCTTC.

The chain couples TRBV12-5 to TRBJ2-1, with D perhaps TRBD2 (6 bases). V lost 9 bases to trimming and J lost 4 bases, with 10 bases between them. The CDR3 loop spans 12 amino acids. Germline lookup yields CDR1 LGHNT and CDR2 FRNRAP. DNA for the CDR3: TGTGCTAGCAGACTAGAGTACAATGAGCAGTTCTTC. Translation gives CASRLEYNEQFF.

The rearrangement joins TRBV6-1 to TRBJ2-4, with D possibly called TRBD1 or TRBD2 (6 bases each). This CDR3 is built from 15 residues. The germline CDR1 and CDR2 sequences are MNHNS and SASEGT. The V end was cut by 5 bases, the J end by 1 base, with 12 bases between. CDR3 sequence (DNA): TGTGCCAGCAGTAGGGGGGCAGGGGCCAAAAACATTCAGTACTTC. Translation gives CASSRGAGAKNIQYF.

The chain uses TRBV7-9 and TRBJ1-1; D call uncertain. The CDR3 has 13 amino acids. CDR1 SEHNR and CDR2 FQNEAQ come from the germline V gene (reference sequence). Trimming took off 2 bases at V and 4 bases at J, with 8 bases between the two ends. For the CDR3, the DNA is TGTGCCAGCAGCTTATACCTCCCCACTGAAGCTTTCTTT. Translated, it gives CASSLYLPTEAFF.

The chain recombines TRBV5-1 with TRBJ2-7; the D gene is possibly TRBD1 (6 bases). The CDR3 runs to 17 residues. V lost 0 bases and J 3 bases, leaving 19 bases between the germline ends. The germline V gene has CDR1 SGHRS and CDR2 YFSETQ. The CDR3 bases are TGCGCCAGCAGCTTGGGGGCTAGTCTGACAGGAATCTACGAGCAGTACTTC. Translation gives CASSLGASLTGIYEQYF. Full variable domain (missing parts from reference TRBV5-1 and TRBJ2-7): KAGVTQTPRYLIKTRGQQVTLSCSPISGHRSVSWYQQTPGQGLQFLFEYFSETQRNKGNFPGRFSGRQFSNSRSEMNVSTLELGDSALYLCASSLGASLTGIYEQYFGPGTRLTVT.

The V call is TRBV5-1, the J call TRBJ2-6; weak D call: TRBD1 (5 bases). The CDR3 loop spans 15 amino acids. CDR1 and CDR2 from the germline V gene are SGHRS and YFSETQ. Trimming removed 2 bases at V and 0 bases at J, with 6 bases between. CDR3 residues: CASSLQASGANVLTF. Written as DNA, the CDR3 is TGCGCCAGCAGCTTACAGGCCTCTGGGGCCAACGTCCTGACTTTC.

The chain uses TRBV4-1 and TRBJ2-1; the match to TRBD2 covers 12 bases. V lost 5 bases to trimming and J lost 5 bases; unmatched junction nucleotides: 4. The CDR3 is 15 amino acids. Germline V gene sequence: CDR1 MGHRA, CDR2 YSYEKL. The CDR3 region has the DNA TGCGCCAGCAGCAGACTAGCGGGAGAACACAATGAGCAGTTCTTC. It is translated as CASSRLAGEHNEQFF.

The chain is built from TRBV6-6 and TRBJ2-1; D possibly corresponds to TRBD1 (6 bases). V was trimmed by 2 bases and J by 12 bases, leaving 11 bases between them. Germline CDR1 MNHNY, CDR2 SVGAGI (reference sequence). This CDR3 spans 12 amino acids. CDR3 coding DNA: TGTGCCAGCAGTTACACGGACAGAGCGCAGTTCTTC. Translation gives CASSYTDRAQFF.

The chain employs TRBV19 and TRBJ1-2; D is possibly TRBD1 (5 bases). Looked up from germline, CDR1 is LNHDA and CDR2 is SQIVND (reference sequence). The length of the CDR3 is 16 residues. The germline V and J ends were trimmed by 3 bases and 2 bases, with 16 bases remaining between them. DNA of the CDR3: TGTGCCAGTAGTATGGTTGGTCAGGGTGGCAACTATGGCTACACCTTC. Translated, it gives CASSMVGQGGNYGYTF.

The chain employs TRBV5-1 and TRBJ2-5; D is perhaps TRBD2 (5 bases). With the DNA end fitting TRBJ2-7 better, the J assignment may be wrong. CDR1 is SGHRS, CDR2 YFSETQ, per germline. This CDR3 has 15 amino acids. The CDR3 is CASSLATGGYYEQYF. CDR3 coding DNA: TGCGCCAGCAGCTTGGCGACTGGAGGCTACTACGAGCAGTACTTC.

This clone has just one count. The rearrangement joins TRBV7-3 to TRBJ2-1; 12 bases align to TRBD2. V shed 4 bases and J 7 bases; nucleotides not matched to a gene: 8. The germline CDR1 and CDR2 sequences are SGHTA and FQGTGA. The CDR3 consists of 16 residues. CDR3 residues: CASSSPGLAGLNEQFF. In DNA form, the CDR3 reads TGTGCCAGCAGCTCCCCCGGACTAGCGGGATTAAATGAGCAGTTCTTC. The full variable domain, with the rest looked up from reference TRBV7-3 and TRBJ2-1, is GAGVSQTPSNKVTEKGKYVELRCDPISGHTALYWYRQSLGQGPEFLIYFQGTGAADDSGLPNDRFFAVRPEGSVSTLKIQRTERGDSAVYLCASSSPGLAGLNEQFFGPGTRLTVL.

This chain joins TRBV6-6 and TRBJ1-2, with 7 bases lining up with TRBD1. The ends lost 8 bases at V and 7 bases at J; junction bases unmatched: 10. Germline CDR1 reads MNHNY; CDR2 reads SVGAGI (reference sequence). The CDR3 runs 13 residues. CDR3 bases: TGTGCCAGCGGCACAGGGGACCCTGGTGGCTACACCTTC. Its protein product is CASGTGDPGGYTF.